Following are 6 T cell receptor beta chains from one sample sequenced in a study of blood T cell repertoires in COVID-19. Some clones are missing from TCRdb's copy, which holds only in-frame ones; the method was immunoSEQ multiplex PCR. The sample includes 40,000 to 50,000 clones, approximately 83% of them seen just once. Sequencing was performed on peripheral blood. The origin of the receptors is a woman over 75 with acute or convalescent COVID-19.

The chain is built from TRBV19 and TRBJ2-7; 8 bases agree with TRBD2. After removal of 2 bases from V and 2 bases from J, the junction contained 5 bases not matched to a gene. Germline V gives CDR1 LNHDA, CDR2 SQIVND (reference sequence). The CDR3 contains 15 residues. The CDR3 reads CASSIKGLETYEQYF. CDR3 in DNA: TGTGCCAGTAGTATAAAGGGACTAGAGACCTACGAGCAGTACTTC.

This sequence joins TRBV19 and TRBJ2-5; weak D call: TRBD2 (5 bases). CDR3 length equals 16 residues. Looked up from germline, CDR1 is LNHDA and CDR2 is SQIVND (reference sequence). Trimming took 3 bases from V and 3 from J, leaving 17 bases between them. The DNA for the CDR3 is TGTGCCAGTAGTATGGGTTTCGGGAACAGTGAAGAGACCCAGTACTTC. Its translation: CASSMGFGNSEETQYF.

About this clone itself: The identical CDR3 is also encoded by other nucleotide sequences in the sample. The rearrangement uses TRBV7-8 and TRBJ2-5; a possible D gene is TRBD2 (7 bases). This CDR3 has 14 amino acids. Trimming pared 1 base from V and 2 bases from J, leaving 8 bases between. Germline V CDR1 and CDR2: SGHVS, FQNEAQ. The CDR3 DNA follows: TGTGCCAGCAGCTTAGAGGGGGGGCAAGAGACCCAGTACTTC. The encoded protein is CASSLEGGQETQYF.

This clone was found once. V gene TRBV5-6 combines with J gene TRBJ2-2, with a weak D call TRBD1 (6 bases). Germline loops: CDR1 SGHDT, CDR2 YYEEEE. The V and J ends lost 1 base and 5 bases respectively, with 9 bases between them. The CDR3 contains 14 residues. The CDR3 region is CASSLTGPTGELFF. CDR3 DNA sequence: TGTGCCAGCAGCTTGACAGGGCCGACCGGGGAGCTGTTTTTT.

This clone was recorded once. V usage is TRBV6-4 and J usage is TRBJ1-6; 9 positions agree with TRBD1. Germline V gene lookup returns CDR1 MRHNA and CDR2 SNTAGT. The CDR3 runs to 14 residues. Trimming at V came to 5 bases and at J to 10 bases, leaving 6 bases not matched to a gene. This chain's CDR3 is CASSRDREGSPLHF. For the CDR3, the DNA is TGTGCCAGCAGTCGGGACAGGGAGGGCTCACCCCTCCACTTT.

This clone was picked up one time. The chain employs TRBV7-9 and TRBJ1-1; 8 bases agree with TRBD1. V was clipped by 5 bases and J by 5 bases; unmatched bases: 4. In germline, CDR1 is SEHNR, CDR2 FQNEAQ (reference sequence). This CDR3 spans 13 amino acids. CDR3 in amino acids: CASSKQGGTEAFF. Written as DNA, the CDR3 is TGTGCCAGCAGCAAACAGGGGGGTACTGAAGCTTTCTTT.